What follows is one T cell receptor beta chain and its context. Its antigen is still unknown. Assay: immunoSEQ multiplex PCR; the TCRdb copy retains only in-frame clones and omits some. The sample carries tens of thousands of clones, 65% to 90% recorded once. The data derive from a study of vaccination effects on CD4 cells after COVID-19. The overall study: Vaccine administered to participants consisted of two doses of either BNT162b2 or mRNA-1273. Study-level results: Healthy vaccinees' vaccine-induced clones included only 1 of 255 that recognized common cold coronaviruses. Infection- and vaccine-induced clones contracted markedly late after vaccination.

Antigen-specific CD4+ T cells were first expanded with viral peptide pools by the ViraFEST assay and only then sequenced. Culturing for ten to eleven days preceded CD4+ T cell isolation. Nobody among the vaccine recipients had prior SARS-CoV-2 infection (nucleocapsid antibodies were negative). The CDR3 length is 14 residues. Germline CDR1 reads MNHEY; CDR2 reads SVGAGI. Trimming took off 5 bases at V and 2 bases at J, with 12 bases between the two ends. The chain uses TRBV6-5 and TRBJ2-5; possibly TRBD1 for D (6 bases). The sequence came from a human donor who received a COVID-19 vaccine. Sequencing was performed on CD4+ T cells from PBMCs cultured with HCoV-229E spike peptides, taken before COVID-19 vaccination. The CDR3 spells CASSTLTGQETQYF. In DNA, the CDR3 is TGTGCCAGCAGTACACTGACAGGTCAAGAGACCCAGTACTTC.